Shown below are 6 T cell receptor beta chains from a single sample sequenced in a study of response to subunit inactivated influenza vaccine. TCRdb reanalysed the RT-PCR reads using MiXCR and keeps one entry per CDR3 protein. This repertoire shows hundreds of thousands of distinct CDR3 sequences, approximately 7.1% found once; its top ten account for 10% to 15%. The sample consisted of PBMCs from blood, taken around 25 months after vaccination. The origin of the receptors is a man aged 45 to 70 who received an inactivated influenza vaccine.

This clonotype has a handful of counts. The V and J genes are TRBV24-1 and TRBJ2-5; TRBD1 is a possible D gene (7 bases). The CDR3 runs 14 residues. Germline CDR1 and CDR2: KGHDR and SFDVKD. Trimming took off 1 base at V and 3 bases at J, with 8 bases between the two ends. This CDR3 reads CATSDFRGEETQYF. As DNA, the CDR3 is TGTGCCACCAGTGATTTCAGGGGGGAAGAGACCCAGTACTTC.

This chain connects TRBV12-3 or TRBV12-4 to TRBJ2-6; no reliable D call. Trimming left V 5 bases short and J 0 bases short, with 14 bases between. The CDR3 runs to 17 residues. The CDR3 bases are TGTGCCAGCAGTCCGTTTACCCTAAACTCTGGGGCCAACGTCCTGACTTTC. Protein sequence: CASSPFTLNSGANVLTF.

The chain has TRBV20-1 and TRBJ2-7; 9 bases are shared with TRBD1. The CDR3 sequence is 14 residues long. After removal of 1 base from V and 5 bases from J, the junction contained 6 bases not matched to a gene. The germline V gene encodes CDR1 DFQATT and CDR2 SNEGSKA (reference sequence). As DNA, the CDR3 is TGCAGTGCTAGAGCCGACAGGGGGATGAACGAGCAGTACTTC. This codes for CSARADRGMNEQYF.

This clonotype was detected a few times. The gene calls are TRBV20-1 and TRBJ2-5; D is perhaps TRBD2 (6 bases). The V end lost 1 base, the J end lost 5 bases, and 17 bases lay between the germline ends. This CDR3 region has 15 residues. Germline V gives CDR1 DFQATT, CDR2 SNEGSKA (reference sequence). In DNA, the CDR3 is TGCAGTGCTAGAGCCCGACCTGGGGGGTCGGAGACCCAGTACTTC. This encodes CSARARPGGSETQYF.

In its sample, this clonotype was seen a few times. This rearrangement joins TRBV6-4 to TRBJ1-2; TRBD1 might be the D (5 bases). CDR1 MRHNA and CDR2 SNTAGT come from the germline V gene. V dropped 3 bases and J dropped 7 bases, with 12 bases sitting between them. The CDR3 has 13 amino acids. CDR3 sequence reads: CASSEGPGLGYTF. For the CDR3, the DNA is TGTGCCAGCAGTGAGGGGCCGGGACTTGGCTACACCTTC.

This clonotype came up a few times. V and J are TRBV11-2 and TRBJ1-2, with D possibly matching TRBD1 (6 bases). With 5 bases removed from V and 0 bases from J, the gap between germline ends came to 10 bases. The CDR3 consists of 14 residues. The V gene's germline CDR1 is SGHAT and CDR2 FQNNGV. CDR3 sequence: CASSVDSANYGYTF. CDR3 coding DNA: TGTGCCAGCAGCGTGGACAGCGCTAACTATGGCTACACCTTC.